This is a list of T cell receptor beta chains from one sample in a study of blood T cell repertoires in COVID-19. Libraries were prepared by immunoSEQ multiplex PCR; TCRdb keeps only in-frame clonotypes and omits some of them. The table shows more than 200,000 clones, with roughly 85% occurring only once. Sequenced material: peripheral blood. These receptors all stem from an older woman with active or convalescent COVID-19. Each CDR3 is given without its conserved first and last residue. Expanded clones are given a class, and other clones once, few, many or no size at all.

NA 12 TRBJ2-7 TRBV9 ASSPTMTGDEQY
NA 14 TRBJ1-2 TRBV27 ASCTPGSTGVDGYT
NA 15 TRBJ1-4 TRBV2 ASRAPTGGRVNEKLF
NA 13 TRBJ1-5 TRBV19 ASSMSQGTSQPQH
NA 13 TRBJ2-7 TRBV27 ASSFLDRISYEQY
NA 11 TRBJ2-3 TRBV6-4 ASSPRGADTQY
few 12 TRBJ1-3 TRBV28 ASSLNPPGNTIY
NA 12 TRBJ1-2 TRBV28 ASSPLTGNYGYT
NA 13 TRBJ2-3 TRBV2 ASSDIQASTDTQY
NA 14 TRBJ2-5 TRBV6-5 ASSYSGTGGSETQY
NA 12 TRBJ2-7 TRBV5-1 ASSLPDSSYEQY
NA 13 TRBJ1-5 TRBV6-5 ASSYSQGWNQPQH
NA 13 TRBJ1-4 TRBV6-5 ASSKHRDTYEKLF
NA 12 TRBJ2-7 TRBV7-9 ASSLNGLGVEQY
NA 13 TRBJ2-1 TRBV6-5 ASSYVDGRGNEQF
NA 12 TRBJ2-2 TRBV9 ASSLRQNLGELF
NA 15 TRBJ2-7 TRBV6-6 ASSPMWTGGPSYEQY
NA 13 TRBJ2-5 TRBV19 ATSLAGGNIETQY
NA 13 TRBJ2-1 TRBV7-9 ASSWEGTSYNEQF
NA 12 TRBJ2-3 TRBV28 ASSFRRGGDTQY
few 14 TRBJ2-7 TRBV5-1 ASSLVALLNSYEQY
NA 13 TRBJ2-1 TRBV27 ASSLKAGPSGQQF
NA 11 TRBJ2-7 TRBV5-1 ASSFTGSYEQY
NA 12 TRBJ1-4 TRBV3-1/TRBV3-2 ASSQSRSNEKLF
NA 12 TRBJ1-5 TRBV10-3 ATALSGGEFPQH
NA 11 TRBJ2-5 TRBV14 ASSQGLLTSQY
NA 14 TRBJ1-2 TRBV7-2 ASSFGGTGTVYGYT
NA 14 TRBJ2-3 TRBV7-6 ASSLISGAITDTQY
NA 13 TRBJ2-7 TRBV5-1 ASSPGGTGTYEQY
NA 15 TRBJ1-6 TRBV6-2/TRBV6-3 ASSYSIHSSYNSPLH
NA 11 TRBJ1-2 TRBV3-1/TRBV3-2 ASSPSRGHGYT
NA 14 TRBJ2-7 TRBV29-1 SALPGLAGSSYEQY
NA 14 TRBJ2-7 TRBV7-2 ASSLQVQGISYEQY
NA 12 TRBJ1-2 TRBV11-2 ASSWDRQNYGYT
NA 12 TRBJ2-7 TRBV7-2 ASSLGQGRNEQY
NA 14 TRBJ1-1 TRBV4-2 ASSQDWGTKRTEAF
few 12 TRBJ1-4 TRBV5-1 ASSFKGANEKLF
NA 13 TRBJ2-3 TRBV5-8 ASSFLAGSTDTQY
NA 13 TRBJ1-2 TRBV4-3 ASSQEGHGLYGYT
NA 12 TRBJ1-5 TRBV28 ASSPFMGSQPQH
NA 13 TRBJ2-3 TRBV2 ASRDRVAGRDTQY
NA 12 TRBJ2-3 TRBV29-1 SVENSYRTDTQY
once 11 TRBJ1-2 TRBV5-6 ASSLSSSYGYT
NA 13 TRBJ1-5 TRBV28 ASSSPQGYNQPQH
NA 13 TRBJ2-2 TRBV7-9 ASSLYRADTGELF